This TCR beta chain was sequenced for a study of regulatory T cells (dated by TCRdb to the late 2010s). Some background on the complete study: Between CD3G-deficient patients and healthy controls, the study compared T-cell receptor beta repertoires in sorted regulatory T cells, conventional CD4+ T cells and CD8+ T cells.

On this clone itself: Its antigen is currently not known. Base qualities are not provided; no much larger clone lies one nucleotide away.

Evidence of autoimmunity was found in all CD3G-deficient patients, and more severe autoimmunity was observed in two of the patients. Patients ranged from 2 to 39 years of age at testing and had reduced naive and increased memory CD4+ and CD8+ T-cell proportions. CD4+ cells were FACS-sorted into CD25-high CD127-low regulatory T cells and CD25-low CD127-high conventional CD4+ T cells. Over five individuals with CD3G deficiency were included in the patient group. An international network of physicians spanning the United States, Europe and Asia provided the patient samples and clinical data. Peripheral blood mononuclear cells were isolated by Ficoll density separation. For CDR1 and CDR2, the germline V gene lists SGDLS and YYNGEE. Its CDR3 holds 15 amino acids, cysteine through phenylalanine. The DNA shown is the 45-base CDR3, in frame from base 1. V loses 0 bases of germline sequence and J loses 4 bases, and the interval between the two ends is 13 bases.

In the multiplex PCR, 52 forward TRBV primers and 13 reverse TRBJ primers were used, and assay-based and computational corrections were applied for amplification bias. Within the immunoSEQ assay, multiplex PCR amplified rearranged TRB loci from genomic DNA. TRB amplicons were sequenced on an Illumina HiSeq platform. The original pipeline was this. Raw sequences were error-filtered and aligned to reference gene sequences by custom algorithms, then analyzed with the immunoSEQ online tools. Productive and nonproductive TRB rearrangement frequencies were evaluated among both unique and total sequences. The likelihood of self-reactivity was estimated by examining two features, hydrophobicity and amino acid composition, of TRB CDR3 positions 6 and 7. Groups were compared by t tests, Mann-Whitney tests or two-way ANOVA performed in Prism software. Drawn from immuneACCESS, this table holds only the in-frame rearrangements with V and J called that TCRdb kept. Clones are partly lost; checked studies trace under half to an unresolved V gene and leave the rest unexplained. Clone size and V and J calls were adopted from that table, with D and trimming inferred from the DNA. The sample data list about 35,000 clones, and 70% to 90% of these were observed just once. Jointly, the top ten make up 2.4% of the sample.

What the work shows at the level of the full study, not this receptor alone: Hydrophobic residues at CDR3 positions 6 and 7 were enriched in conventional CD4+ T cells from CD3G-deficient patients, suggesting more self-reactive specificities. Patient repertoires showed restricted unique TRB V-J pairs and skewed V and J gene usage, most marked in regulatory T cells.

The V gene is TRBV9 and the J gene is TRBJ2-5, with the D gene not confidently named. The clonotype was recovered from a person aged 18-30 years with CD3G deficiency. Material: conventional CD4+ T cells sorted from blood. Read as DNA, the sequence is TGTGCCAGCAGCGTAGACGGCACGCTGGCAGAGACCCAGTACTTC. Translated, it gives CASSVDGTLAETQYF.